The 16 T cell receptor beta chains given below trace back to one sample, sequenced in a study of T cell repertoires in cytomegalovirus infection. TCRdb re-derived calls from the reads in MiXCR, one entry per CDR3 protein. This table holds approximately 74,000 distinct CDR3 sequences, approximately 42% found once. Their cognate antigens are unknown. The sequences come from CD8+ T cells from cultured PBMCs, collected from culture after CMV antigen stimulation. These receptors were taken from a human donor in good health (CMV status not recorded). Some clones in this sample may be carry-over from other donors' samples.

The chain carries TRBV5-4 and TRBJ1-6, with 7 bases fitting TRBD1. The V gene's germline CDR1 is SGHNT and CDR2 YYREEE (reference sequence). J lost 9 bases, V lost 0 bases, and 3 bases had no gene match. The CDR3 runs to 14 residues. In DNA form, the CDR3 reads TGTGCCAGCAGCTTGGGACAGGGTTCTTCACCCCTCCACTTT. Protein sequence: CASSLGQGSSPLHF.

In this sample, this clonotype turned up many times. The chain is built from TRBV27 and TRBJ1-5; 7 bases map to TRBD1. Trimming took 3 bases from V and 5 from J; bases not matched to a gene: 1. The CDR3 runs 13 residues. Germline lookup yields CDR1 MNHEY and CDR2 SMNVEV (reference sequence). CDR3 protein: CASSFGTDQPQHF. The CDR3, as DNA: TGTGCCAGCAGTTTCGGGACAGATCAGCCCCAGCATTTT.

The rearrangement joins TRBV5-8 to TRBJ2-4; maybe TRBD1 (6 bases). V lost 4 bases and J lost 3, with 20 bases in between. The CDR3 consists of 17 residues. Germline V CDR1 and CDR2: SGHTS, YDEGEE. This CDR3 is CASSHRQDPTRKNIQYF. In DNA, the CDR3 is TGTGCCAGCAGCCACCGACAGGACCCGACTCGCAAAAACATTCAGTACTTC.

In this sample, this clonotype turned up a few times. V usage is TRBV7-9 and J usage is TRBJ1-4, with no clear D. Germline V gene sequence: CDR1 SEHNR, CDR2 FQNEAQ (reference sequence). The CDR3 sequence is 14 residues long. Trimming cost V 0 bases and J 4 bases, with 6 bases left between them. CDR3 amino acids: CASSLAGINEKLFF. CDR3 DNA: TGTGCCAGCAGCTTAGCTGGAATTAATGAAAAACTGTTTTTT. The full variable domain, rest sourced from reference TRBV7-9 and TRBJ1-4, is DTGVSQNPRHKITKRGQNVTFRCDPISEHNRLYWYRQTLGQGPEFLTYFQNEAQLEKSRLLSDRFSAERPKGSFSTLEIQRTEQGDSAMYLCASSLAGINEKLFFGSGTQLSVL.

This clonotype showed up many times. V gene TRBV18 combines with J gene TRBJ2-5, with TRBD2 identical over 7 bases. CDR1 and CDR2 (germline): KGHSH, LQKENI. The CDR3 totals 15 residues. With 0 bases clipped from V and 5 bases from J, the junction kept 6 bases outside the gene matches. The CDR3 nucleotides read TGTGCCAGCTCACCACCTGCGGGGGTGTTGGAGACCCAGTACTTC. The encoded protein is CASSPPAGVLETQYF. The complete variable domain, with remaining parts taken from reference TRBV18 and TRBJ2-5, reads NAGVMQNPRHLVRRRGQEARLRCSPMKGHSHVYWYRQLPEEGLKFMVYLQKENIIDESGMPKERFSAEFPKEGPSILRIQQVVRGDSAAYFCASSPPAGVLETQYFGPGTRLLVL.

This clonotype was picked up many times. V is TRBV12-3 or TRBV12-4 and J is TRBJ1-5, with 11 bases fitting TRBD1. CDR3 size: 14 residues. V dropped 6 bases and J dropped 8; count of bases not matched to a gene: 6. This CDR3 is CASSWTGGIEPQHF. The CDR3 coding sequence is TGTGCCAGCAGCTGGACAGGGGGCATAGAGCCCCAGCATTTT.

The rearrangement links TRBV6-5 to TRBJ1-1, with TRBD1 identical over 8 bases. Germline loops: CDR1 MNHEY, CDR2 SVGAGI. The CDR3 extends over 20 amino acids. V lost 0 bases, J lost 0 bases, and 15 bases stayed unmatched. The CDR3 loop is CASSYSATGRGPHMNTEAFF. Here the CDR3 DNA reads TGTGCCAGCAGTTACTCGGCGACGGGCAGGGGGCCACACATGAACACTGAAGCTTTCTTT.

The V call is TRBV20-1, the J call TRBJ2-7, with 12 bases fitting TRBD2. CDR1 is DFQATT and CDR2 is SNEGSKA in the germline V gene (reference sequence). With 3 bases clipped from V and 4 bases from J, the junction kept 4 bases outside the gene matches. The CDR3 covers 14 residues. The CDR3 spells CSARGTSGSYEQYF. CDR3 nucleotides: TGCAGTGCTAGGGGGACTAGCGGGTCATACGAGCAGTACTTC.

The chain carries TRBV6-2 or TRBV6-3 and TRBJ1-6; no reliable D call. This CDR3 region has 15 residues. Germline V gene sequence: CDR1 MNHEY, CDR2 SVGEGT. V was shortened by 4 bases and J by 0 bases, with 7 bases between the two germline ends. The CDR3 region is CASSSEGSYNSPLHF. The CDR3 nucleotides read TGTGCCAGCAGTTCCGAAGGCTCCTATAATTCACCCCTCCACTTT.

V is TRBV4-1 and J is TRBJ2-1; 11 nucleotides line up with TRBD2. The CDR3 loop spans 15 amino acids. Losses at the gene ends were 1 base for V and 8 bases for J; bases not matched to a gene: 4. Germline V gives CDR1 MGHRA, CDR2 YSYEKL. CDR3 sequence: CASSQGASGGYEQFF. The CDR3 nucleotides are TGCGCCAGCAGCCAAGGGGCTAGCGGGGGGTATGAGCAGTTCTTC.

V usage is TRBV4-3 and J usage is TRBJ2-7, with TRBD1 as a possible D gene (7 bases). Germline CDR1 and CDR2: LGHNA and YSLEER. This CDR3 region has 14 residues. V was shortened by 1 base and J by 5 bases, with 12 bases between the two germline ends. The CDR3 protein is CASSQGTGEDEQYF. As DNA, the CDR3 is TGCGCCAGCAGCCAAGGAACAGGGGAGGACGAGCAGTACTTC.

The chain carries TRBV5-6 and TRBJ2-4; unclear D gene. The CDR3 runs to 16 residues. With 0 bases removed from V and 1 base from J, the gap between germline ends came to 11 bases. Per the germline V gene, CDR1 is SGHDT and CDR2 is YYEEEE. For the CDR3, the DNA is TGTGCCAGCAGCTTGGGGTCTTGGGCGGCCAAAAACATTCAGTACTTC. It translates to CASSLGSWAAKNIQYF.

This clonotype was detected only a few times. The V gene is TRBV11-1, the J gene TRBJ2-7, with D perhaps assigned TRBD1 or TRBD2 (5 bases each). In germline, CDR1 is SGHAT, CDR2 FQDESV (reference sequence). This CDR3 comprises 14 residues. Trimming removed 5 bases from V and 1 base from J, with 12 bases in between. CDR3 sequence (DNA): TGTGCCAGCAGCCCCCGGGACGGGTCCTACGAGCAGTACTTC. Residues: CASSPRDGSYEQYF.

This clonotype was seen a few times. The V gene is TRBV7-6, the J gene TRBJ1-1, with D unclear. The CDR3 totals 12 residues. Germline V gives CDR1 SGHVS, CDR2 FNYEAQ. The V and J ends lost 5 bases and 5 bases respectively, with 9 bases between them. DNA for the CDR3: TGTGCCAGCAGCGCCGAAGGGACTGAAGCTTTCTTT. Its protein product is CASSAEGTEAFF.

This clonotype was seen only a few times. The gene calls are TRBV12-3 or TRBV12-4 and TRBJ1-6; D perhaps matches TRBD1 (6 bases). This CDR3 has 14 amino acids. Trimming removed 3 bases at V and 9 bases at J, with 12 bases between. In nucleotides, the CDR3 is TGTGCCAGCAGTTTGGGAGGGGGTCGTTCACCCCTCCACTTT. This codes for CASSLGGGRSPLHF.

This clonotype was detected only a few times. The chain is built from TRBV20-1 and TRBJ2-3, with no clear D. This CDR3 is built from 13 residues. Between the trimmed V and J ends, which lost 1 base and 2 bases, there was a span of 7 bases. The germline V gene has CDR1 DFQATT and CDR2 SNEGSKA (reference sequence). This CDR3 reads CSARVLDTDTQYF. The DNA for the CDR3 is TGCAGTGCTAGAGTTCTGGACACAGATACGCAGTATTTT.